The source of this T cell receptor (beta chain) is a study of CD8 T cells in ankylosing spondylitis. This CDR3 has 13 residues. V was cut by 4 bases and J by 8 bases, with 11 bases left in between. The V gene's germline CDR1 is SGHTA and CDR2 FQGNSA. Quantitative barcoded 5'-RACE was used to prepare TCR beta libraries. TCRdb re-derived calls from the 5' RACE reads in MiXCR, one entry per CDR3 protein. The sample carries 300,000 to 400,000 distinct CDR3 sequences, 20% to 25% recorded once. This clonotype was picked up a small number of times. Antigen specificity is unknown. Study-level points and caveats: The authors reported significant enrichment of disease-linked clones in matched ankylosing spondylitis synovial fluid. Seemingly characteristic of ankylosing spondylitis blood was a TCR beta motif consisting of under 10 highly homologous variants.

The chain has TRBV7-2 and TRBJ1-4; no clear D. The TCR comes from a male donor with ankylosing spondylitis. The source material was blood, either unsorted or a sorted T cell fraction (not recorded which). CDR3 loop: CASSSRVGEKLFF. In nucleotides, the CDR3 is TGTGCCAGCAGCTCGAGGGTAGGGGAAAAACTGTTTTTT.